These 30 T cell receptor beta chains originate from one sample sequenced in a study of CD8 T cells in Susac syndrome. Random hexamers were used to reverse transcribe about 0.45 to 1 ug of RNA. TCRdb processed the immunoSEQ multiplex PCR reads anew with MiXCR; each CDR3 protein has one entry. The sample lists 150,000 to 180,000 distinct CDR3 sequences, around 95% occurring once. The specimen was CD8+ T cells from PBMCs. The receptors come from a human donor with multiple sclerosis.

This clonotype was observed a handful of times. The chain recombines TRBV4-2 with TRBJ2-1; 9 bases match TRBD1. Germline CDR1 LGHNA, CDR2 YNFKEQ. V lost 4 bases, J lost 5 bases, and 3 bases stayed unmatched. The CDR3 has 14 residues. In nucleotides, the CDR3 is TGTGCCAGCAGCCTGGGACAGGGAGACAATGAGCAGTTCTTC. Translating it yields CASSLGQGDNEQFF.

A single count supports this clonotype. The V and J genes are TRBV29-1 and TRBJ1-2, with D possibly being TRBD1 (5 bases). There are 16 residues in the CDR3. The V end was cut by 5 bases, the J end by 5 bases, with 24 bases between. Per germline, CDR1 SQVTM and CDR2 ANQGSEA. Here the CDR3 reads CSVYGTGTSYGYGYTF. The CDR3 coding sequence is TGCAGCGTTTACGGGACCGGGACCTCCTATGGGTATGGCTACACCTTC.

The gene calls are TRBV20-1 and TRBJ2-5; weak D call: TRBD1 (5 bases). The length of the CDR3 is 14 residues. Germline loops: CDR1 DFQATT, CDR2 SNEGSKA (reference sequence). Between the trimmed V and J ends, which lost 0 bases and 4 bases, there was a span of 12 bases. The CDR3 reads CSARDLDRRETQYF. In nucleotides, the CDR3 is TGCAGTGCTAGAGATCTTGACAGACGAGAGACCCAGTACTTC.

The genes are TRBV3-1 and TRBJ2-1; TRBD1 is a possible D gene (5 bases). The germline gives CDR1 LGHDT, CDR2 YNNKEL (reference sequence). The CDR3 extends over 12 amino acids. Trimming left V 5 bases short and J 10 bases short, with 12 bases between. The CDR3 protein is CASSAPQEEQFF. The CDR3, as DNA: TGTGCCAGCAGCGCGCCACAGGAGGAGCAGTTCTTC.

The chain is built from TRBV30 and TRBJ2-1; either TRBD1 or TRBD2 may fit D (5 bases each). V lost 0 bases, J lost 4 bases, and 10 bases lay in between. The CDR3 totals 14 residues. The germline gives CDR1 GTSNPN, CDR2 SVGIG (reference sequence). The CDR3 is CAWSVLGRYNEQFF. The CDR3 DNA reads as TGTGCCTGGAGTGTACTGGGACGATACAATGAGCAGTTCTTC.

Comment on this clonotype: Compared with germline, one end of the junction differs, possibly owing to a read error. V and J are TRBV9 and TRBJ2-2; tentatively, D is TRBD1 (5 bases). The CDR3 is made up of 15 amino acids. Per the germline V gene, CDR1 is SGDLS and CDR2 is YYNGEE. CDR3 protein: CASRVGDSRTGELFF. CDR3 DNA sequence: TGTGCCAGCAGGGTAGGGGATTCCCGGACCGGGGAGCTGTTTTTT.

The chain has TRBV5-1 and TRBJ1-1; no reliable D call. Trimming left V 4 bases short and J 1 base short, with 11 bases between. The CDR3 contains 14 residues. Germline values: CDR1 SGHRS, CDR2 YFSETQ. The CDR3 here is CASSLRLGNTEAFF. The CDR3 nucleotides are TGCGCCAGCAGCCTACGGTTAGGGAACACTGAAGCTTTCTTT.

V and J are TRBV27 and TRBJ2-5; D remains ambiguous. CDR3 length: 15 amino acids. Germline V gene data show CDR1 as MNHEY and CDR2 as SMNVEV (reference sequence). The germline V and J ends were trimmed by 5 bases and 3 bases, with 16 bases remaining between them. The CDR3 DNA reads TGTGCCAGCAGTCCCTGGACGGGCGGCGAAGAGACCCAGTACTTC. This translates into CASSPWTGGEETQYF.

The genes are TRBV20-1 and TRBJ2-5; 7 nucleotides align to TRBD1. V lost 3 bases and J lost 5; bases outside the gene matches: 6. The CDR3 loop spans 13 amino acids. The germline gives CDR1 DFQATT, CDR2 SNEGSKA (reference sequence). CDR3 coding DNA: TGCAGTGCTAGTCAGGGGGTAGTGGAGACCCAGTACTTC. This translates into CSASQGVVETQYF.

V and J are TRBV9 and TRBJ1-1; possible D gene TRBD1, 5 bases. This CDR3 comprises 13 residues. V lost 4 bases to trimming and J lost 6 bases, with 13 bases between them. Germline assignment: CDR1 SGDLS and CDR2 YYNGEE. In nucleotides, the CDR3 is TGTGCCAGCAGCCCTGGCGGGGGGGCTGAAGCTTTCTTT. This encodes CASSPGGGAEAFF.

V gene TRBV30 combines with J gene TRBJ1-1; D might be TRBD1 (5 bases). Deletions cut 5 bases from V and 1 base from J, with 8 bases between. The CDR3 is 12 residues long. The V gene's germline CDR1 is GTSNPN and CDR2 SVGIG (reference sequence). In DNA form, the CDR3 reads TGTGCCTGGGACCAGGGGAACACTGAAGCTTTCTTT. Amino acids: CAWDQGNTEAFF.

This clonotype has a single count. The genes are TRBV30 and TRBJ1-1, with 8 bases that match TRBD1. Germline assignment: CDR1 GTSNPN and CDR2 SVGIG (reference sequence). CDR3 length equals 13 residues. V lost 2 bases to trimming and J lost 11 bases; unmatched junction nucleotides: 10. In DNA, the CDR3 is TGTGCCTGGAGTCCGACCGGGACAGGAGGCGCTTTCTTT. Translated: CAWSPTGTGGAFF.

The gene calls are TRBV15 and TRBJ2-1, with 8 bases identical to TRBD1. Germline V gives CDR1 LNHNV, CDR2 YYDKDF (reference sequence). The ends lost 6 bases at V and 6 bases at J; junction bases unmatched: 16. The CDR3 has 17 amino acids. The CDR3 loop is CATRPSFQNDRGNEQFF. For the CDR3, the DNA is TGTGCCACCAGACCTTCGTTCCAAAATGACAGGGGCAATGAGCAGTTCTTC.

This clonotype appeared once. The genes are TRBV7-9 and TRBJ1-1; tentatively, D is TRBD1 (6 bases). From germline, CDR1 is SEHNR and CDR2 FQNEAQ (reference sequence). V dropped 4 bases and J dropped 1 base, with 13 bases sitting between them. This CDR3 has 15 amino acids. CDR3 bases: TGTGCCAGCAGCTCCTACAGGGCGACGAACACTGAAGCTTTCTTT. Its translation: CASSSYRATNTEAFF.

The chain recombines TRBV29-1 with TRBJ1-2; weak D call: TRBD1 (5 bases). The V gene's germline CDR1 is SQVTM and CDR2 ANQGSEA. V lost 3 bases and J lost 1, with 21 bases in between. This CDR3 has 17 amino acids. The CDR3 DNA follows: TGCAGCGTTGATGACAGACACAACGATTGGATTAACTATGGCTACACCTTC. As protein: CSVDDRHNDWINYGYTF.

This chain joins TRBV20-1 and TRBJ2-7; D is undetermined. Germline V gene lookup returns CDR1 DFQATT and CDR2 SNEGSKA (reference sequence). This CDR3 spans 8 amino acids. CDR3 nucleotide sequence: TGCAGTCCCCGACTCCCGCACGTC. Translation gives CSPRLPHV.

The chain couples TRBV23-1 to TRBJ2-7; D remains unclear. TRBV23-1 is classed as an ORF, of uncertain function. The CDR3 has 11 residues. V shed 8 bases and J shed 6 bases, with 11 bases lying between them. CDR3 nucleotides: TGCGCCAGCCGAGGCCCGAGCGAGCAGTACGTC. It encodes CASRGPSEQYV.

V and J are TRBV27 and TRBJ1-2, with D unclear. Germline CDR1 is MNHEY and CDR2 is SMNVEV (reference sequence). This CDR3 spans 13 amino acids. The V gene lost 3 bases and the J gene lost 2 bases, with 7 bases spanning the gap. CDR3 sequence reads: CASSFVQNYGYTF. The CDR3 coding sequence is TGTGCCAGCAGTTTCGTACAGAACTATGGCTACACCTTC.

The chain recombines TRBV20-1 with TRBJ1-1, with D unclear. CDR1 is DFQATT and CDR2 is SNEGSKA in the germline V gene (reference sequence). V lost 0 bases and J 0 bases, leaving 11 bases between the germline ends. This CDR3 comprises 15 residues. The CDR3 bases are TGCAGTGCTAGAGATGTCCAAGGGTTGAACACTGAAGCTTTCTTT. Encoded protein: CSARDVQGLNTEAFF.

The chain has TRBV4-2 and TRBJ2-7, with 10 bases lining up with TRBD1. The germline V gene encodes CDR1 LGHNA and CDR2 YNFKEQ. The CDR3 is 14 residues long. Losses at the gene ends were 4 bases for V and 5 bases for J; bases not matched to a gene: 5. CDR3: CASSRGQGEDEQYF. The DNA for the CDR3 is TGTGCCAGCAGCCGCGGACAGGGGGAGGACGAGCAGTACTTC.

CDR3 sequence (DNA): TGTGCCAGCAGCCCAGGGACTAGCCTGCCCGGGGAGCTGTTTTTT. This gives the protein CASSPGTSLPGELFF. The chain is built from TRBV7-3 and TRBJ2-2; 9 nucleotides match TRBD2. CDR1 is SGHTA and CDR2 is FQGTGA in the germline V gene. This CDR3 contains 15 residues. J was trimmed by 6 bases and V by 5 bases; bases with no gene match: 7.

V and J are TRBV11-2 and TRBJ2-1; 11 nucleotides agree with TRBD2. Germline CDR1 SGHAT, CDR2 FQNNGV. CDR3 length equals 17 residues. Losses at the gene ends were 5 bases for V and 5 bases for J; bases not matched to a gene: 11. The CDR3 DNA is TGTGCCAGCAGCCATATAGCGGGGGGGCTGATTAACAATGAGCAGTTCTTC. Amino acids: CASSHIAGGLINNEQFF.

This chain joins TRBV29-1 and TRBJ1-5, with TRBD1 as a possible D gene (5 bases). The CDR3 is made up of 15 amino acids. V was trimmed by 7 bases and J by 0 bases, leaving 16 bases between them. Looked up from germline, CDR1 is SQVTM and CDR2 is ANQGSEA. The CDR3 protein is CSALTGPGSNQPQHF. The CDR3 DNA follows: TGCAGCGCTCTGACGGGGCCGGGTAGCAATCAGCCCCAGCATTTT.

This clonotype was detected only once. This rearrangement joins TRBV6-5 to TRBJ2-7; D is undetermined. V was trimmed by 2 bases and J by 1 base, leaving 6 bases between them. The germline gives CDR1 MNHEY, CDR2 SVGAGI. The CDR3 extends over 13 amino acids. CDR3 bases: TGTGCCAGCAGTTACGGCGGATCCTACGAGCAGTACTTC. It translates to CASSYGGSYEQYF.

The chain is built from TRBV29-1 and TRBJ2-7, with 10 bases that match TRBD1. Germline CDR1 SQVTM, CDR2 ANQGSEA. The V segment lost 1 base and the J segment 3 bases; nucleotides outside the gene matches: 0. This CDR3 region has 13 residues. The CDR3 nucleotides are TGCAGCGTTGAAGGGACAGGGGGCTACGAGCAGTACTTC. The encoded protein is CSVEGTGGYEQYF.

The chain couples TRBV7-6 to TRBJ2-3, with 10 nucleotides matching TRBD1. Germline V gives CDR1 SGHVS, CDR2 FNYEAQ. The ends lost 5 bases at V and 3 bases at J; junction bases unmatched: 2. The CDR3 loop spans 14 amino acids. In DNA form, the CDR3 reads TGTGCCAGCAGCAGGGACAGGGGAACAGATACGCAGTATTTT. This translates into CASSRDRGTDTQYF.

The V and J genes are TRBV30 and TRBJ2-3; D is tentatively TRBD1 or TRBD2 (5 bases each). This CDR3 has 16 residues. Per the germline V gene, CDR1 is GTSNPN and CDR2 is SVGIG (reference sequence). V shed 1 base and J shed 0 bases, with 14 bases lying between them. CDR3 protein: CAWSDPLGDSTDTQYF. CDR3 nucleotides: TGTGCCTGGAGTGACCCCCTGGGGGACAGCACAGATACGCAGTATTTT.

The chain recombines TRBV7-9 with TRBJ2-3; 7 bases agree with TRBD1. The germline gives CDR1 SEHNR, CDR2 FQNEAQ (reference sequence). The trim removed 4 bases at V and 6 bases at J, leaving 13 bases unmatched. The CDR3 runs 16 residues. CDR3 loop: CASSSSPAGGADTQYF. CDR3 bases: TGTGCCAGCAGCTCTAGCCCGGCAGGGGGTGCGGATACGCAGTATTTT. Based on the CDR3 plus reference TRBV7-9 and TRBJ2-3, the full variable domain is DTGVSQNPRHKITKRGQNVTFRCDPISEHNRLYWYRQTLGQGPEFLTYFQNEAQLEKSRLLSDRFSAERPKGSFSTLEIQRTEQGDSAMYLCASSSSPAGGADTQYFGPGTRLTVL.

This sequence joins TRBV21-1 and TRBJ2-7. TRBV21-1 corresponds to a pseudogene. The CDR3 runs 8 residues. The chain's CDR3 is CASSFPYV. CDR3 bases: TGTGCCAGCAGCTTCCCGTACGTC.

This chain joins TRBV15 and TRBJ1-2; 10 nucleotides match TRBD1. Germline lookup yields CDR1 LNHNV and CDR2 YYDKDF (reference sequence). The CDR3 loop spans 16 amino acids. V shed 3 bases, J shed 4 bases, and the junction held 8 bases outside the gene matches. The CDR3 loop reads CATSSADRGPAYGYTF. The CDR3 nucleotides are TGTGCCACCAGCAGCGCCGACAGGGGGCCGGCCTATGGCTACACCTTC.